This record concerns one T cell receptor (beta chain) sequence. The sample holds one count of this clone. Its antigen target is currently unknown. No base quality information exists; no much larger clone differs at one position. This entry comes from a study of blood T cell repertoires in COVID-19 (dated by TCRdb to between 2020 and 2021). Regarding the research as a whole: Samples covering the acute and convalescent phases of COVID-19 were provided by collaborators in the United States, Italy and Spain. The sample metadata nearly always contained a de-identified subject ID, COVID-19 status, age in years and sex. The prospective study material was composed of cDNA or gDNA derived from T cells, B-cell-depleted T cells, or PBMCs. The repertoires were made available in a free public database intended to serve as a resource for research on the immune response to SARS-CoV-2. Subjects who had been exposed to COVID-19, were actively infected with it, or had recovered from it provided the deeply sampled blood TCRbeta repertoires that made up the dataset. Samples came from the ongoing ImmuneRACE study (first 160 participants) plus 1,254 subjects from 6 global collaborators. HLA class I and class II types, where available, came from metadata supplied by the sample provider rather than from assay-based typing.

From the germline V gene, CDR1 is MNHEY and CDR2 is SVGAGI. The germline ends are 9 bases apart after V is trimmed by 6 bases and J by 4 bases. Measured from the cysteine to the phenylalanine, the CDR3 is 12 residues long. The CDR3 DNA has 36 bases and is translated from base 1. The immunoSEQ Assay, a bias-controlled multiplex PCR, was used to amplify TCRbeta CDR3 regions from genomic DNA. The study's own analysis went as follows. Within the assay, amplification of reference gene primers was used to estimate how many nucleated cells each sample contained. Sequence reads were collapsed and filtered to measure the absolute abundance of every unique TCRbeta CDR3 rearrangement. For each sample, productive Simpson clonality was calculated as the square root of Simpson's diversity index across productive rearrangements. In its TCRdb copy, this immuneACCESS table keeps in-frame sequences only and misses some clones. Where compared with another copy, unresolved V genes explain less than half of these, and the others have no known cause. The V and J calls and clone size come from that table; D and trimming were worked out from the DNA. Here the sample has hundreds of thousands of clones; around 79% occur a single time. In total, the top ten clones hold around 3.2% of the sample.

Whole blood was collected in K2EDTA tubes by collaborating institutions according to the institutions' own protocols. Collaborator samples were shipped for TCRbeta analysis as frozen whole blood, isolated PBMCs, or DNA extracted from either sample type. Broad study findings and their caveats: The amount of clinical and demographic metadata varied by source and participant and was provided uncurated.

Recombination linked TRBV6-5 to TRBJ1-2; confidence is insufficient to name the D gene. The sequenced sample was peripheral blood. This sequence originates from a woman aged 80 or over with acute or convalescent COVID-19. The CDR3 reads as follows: CASRSNSYGYTF. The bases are TGTGCCAGCAGATCCAACAGCTATGGCTACACCTTC.